The present T cell receptor (beta chain) was sequenced within a study of monozygotic twins with inflammatory bowel disease. This CDR3 is built from 17 residues. Each TCR library used about 3,200 ng of total RNA. From the 5' RACE reads, TCRdb lists one entry per CDR3 protein and no DNA. The sample's table shows some 300,000 distinct CDR3 sequences. The study, taken as a whole, reports: Against healthy co-twins, IBD patients had lower TCRbeta diversity (measured by inverse Simpson). Individual T cell subtypes were not distinguishable. No one strong IBD-associated signal or clonotype was supported.

As to this clonotype: Its antigen is undetermined.

This TCR derives from a human donor with ulcerative colitis or Crohn's disease, or a healthy co-twin of an affected twin (not recorded which). The V gene is TRBV21-1, the J gene TRBJ1-3; there is no DNA to check the TCRdb D call of TRBD1. TRBV21-1 is tagged as a pseudogene. The specimen sequenced was blood. The CDR3 reads CASSKEYGTSSGNTIYF.